A selection of T cell receptor beta chains follows, all from one sample in a study of cytomegalovirus exposure and HLA in healthy donors. Produced via immunoSEQ multiplex PCR; TCRdb's table is partial and in-frame only. In total, the table holds approximately 30,000 clones. Specimen: PBMCs. All receptors derive from a woman between 40 and 50 years old in good health and CMV-seropositive. The CDR3 runs from the conserved cysteine through the conserved F or W. The D gene is left open where the match is weak.

CDR3nt | CDR3aa | v_gene | len | d_gene | j_gene
TGTGCCAGCAGCGGCCCGACGCGGGAGTCCTACAATGAGCAGTTCTTC | CASSGPTRESYNEQFF | TRBV5-4 | 16 | TRBD2 | TRBJ2-1
TGTGCCAGCAGTGGAGAGGGCCTGAACGAGCAGTACTTC | CASSGEGLNEQYF | TRBV2 | 13 | - | TRBJ2-7
TGTGCCAGCAGTTTGCGGGAGGGTTACGAGCAGTACTTC | CASSLREGYEQYF | TRBV27 | 13 | TRBD2 | TRBJ2-7
TGTGCCAGCAGCCAACTCCCCGACAATGAGCAGTTCTTC | CASSQLPDNEQFF | TRBV4-2 | 13 | - | TRBJ2-1
TGTGCCAGCAGTTTAAAAGCGGGAGGCCGCGAGCAGTACTTC | CASSLKAGGREQYF | TRBV27 | 14 | TRBD2 | TRBJ2-7
TGTGCCATTGGAAGGGACAGGGATACCTACGAGCAGTACTTC | CAIGRDRDTYEQYF | TRBV10-3 | 14 | TRBD1 | TRBJ2-7
TGTGCCAGCAGCTTAATCCAGGGGGGAGAGACCCAGTACTTC | CASSLIQGGETQYF | TRBV5-5 | 14 | - | TRBJ2-5
TGTGCCAGCAGCGTAGGGAGTAGCGGTGTCTTGATCTTC | CASSVGSSGVLIF | TRBV9 | 13 | - | TRBJ2-1
TGTGCCAGCAGTGAAGACCTCGGGGGGCTTGCAACTAATGAAAAACTGTTTTTT | CASSEDLGGLATNEKLFF | TRBV6-1 | 18 | - | TRBJ1-4
TGTGCCAGCAGTGAATATCGGGCCACTAGTGGAGATACGCAGTATTTT | CASSEYRATSGDTQYF | TRBV2 | 16 | - | TRBJ2-3
TGTGCCAGCAGCACCCGGTGGGGACAGGGGGTCTACGAGCAGTACTTC | CASSTRWGQGVYEQYF | TRBV21-1 | 16 | - | TRBJ2-7
TGTGCCATCAGGGACAGCCTATATAGCAATCAGCCCCAGCATTTT | CAIRDSLYSNQPQHF | TRBV10-3 | 15 | - | TRBJ1-5
TGTGCCACCAGCGCAGGGTTCGCCTACGAGCAGTACTTC | CATSAGFAYEQYF | TRBV15 | 13 | - | TRBJ2-7
TGTGCCAGCAGACTTCGGACTAGCGGGAGCTACAATGAGCAGTTCTTC | CASRLRTSGSYNEQFF | TRBV6-6 | 16 | TRBD2 | TRBJ2-1
TGTGCCAGTAGTATCGTAGCGGGAGACGGAAATGAGCAGTTCTTC | CASSIVAGDGNEQFF | TRBV19 | 15 | TRBD2 | TRBJ2-1
TGTGCCAGCAGCGTAGCGGACACCGGGGAGCTGTTTTTT | CASSVADTGELFF | TRBV9 | 13 | - | TRBJ2-2
TGTGCCAGCAGCGCCATTAGCGGGCGCAGGACCGGGGAGCTGTTTTTT | CASSAISGRRTGELFF | TRBV9 | 16 | TRBD2 | TRBJ2-2